This TCR beta chain derives from a study of blood T cell repertoires in COVID-19. Across the study: The samples span acute and convalescent COVID-19 from the United States, Italy and Spain.

Germline V gene sequence: CDR1 MNHEY, CDR2 SMNVEV (reference sequence). This CDR3 is built from 15 residues. The V end was cut by 8 bases, the J end by 3 bases, with 20 bases between. Original methodology: Nucleated cell number was recorded as an estimate derived from reference gene primer amplification. The protocol was immunoSEQ multiplex PCR, while the TCRdb copy is restricted to in-frame clones and leaves out a portion. V and J calls and clone size are copied from that table; D and trimming were computed from the DNA. The sample consists of approximately 68,000 clones, roughly nine tenths of them appearing once.

This receptor was taken from a woman aged 60-70 years with acute or convalescent COVID-19. This chain uses TRBV27 with TRBJ2-7; TRBD1 might be the D (5 bases). The sequenced sample was peripheral blood. CDR3 sequence reads: CASREGQGVLYEQYF. DNA for the CDR3: TGTGCCAGCCGTGAAGGGCAGGGTGTTCTCTACGAGCAGTACTTC.